This T cell receptor beta chain was sequenced for a study of Ad26.COV2.S vaccination and SARS-CoV-2 variants listed by TCRdb under 2021. Some background on the complete study: Donors in the vaccine arm were drawn from COV1001, a phase I-IIa trial of Ad26.COV2.S in healthy adults that was multicentre, randomized, double-blind and placebo-controlled. Investigators did not know the trial group allocation while performing experiments and assessing outcomes. The specificity and breadth of SARS-CoV-2-reactive T cell receptors after Ad26.COV2.S vaccination were assessed by TCRbeta repertoire sequencing. A total of some 30 samples were included in the TCR-sequenced set, comprising some 20 Ad26.COV2.S vaccine recipients, 5 placebo recipients and 8 SARS-CoV-2 convalescent individuals. Ad26.COV2.S was administered intramuscularly at a dose of 5x10^10 or 1x10^11 viral particles, either as one shot or as two shots given 56 days apart. Participants in the trial were split at random into five groups of five each, receiving low-dose or high-dose Ad26.COV2.S once or twice, or else placebo on both occasions.

The treatment or condition label for this specimen denotes: approximately 18 received Ad26.COV2.S at low or high dose, single or two shots; 5 received placebo; per-sample allocation not given. Repertoires of vaccine and placebo recipients were sequenced from samples collected on day 63 after the first injection. Between 29 July and 7 August 2020, Cohort 1b enrolled 25 adults aged 18-55 years at one site in Boston, USA. As a vaccine, Ad26.COV2.S was a replication-incompetent adenovirus type 26 vector that expressed a prefusion-stabilized SARS-CoV-2 spike protein derived from the original Wuhan strain. The research as a whole found: The authors noted that total T cell responses may have been underestimated by the TCR breadth and depth analyses. Non-spike TCR breadth was comparable between vaccine and placebo recipients, consistent with the vaccine containing only spike. Higher spike-specific TCR breadth was observed in Ad26.COV2.S recipients than in placebo recipients (P = 0.0014). After vaccination, substantial breadth of spike-specific CD8+ and CD4+ T cell responses was reported. The study was not powered for comparison of responses between vaccine doses or regimens.

Of note for this clone: The antigen it recognizes is unknown. Base-call qualities are not available, and no considerably larger clone is one nucleotide away.

TCRbeta CDR3 regions were sequenced with the immunoSEQ Assay. After extraction, genomic DNA underwent amplification by bias-controlled multiplex PCR, followed by high-throughput sequencing. As for the original processing: To quantify the absolute abundance of every unique TCRbeta CDR3 region, sequences were collapsed and filtered. T cell fraction was estimated by normalizing TCRbeta template counts to usable DNA, with usable DNA measured through amplification of reference genes found in all nucleated cells. Repertoire TCRs were annotated as SARS-CoV-2-specific when V gene, CDR3 amino acid sequence and J gene were exactly matched to a known reactive TCR set. MIRA supplied the reference SARS-CoV-2 TCR set, which was filtered for enrichment in COVID-19-positive ImmuneCODE repertoires so that public or cross-reactive TCRs were removed. Using the MIRA antigens, annotated TCRs were further analysed by specific ORF or by position within an ORF. Depth was the summed frequency of annotated unique rearrangements, while breadth was defined as annotated unique rearrangements over total unique productive rearrangements. Two-sided Wilcoxon rank-sum tests were used to compare TCR breadth between groups. Not all clones reach the TCRdb copy of this immuneACCESS table, which keeps in-frame sequences only. Checked studies attribute under half of the gap to unresolved V genes and leave the rest unexplained. V, J and clone size reflect that table, while D and trimming were determined from the DNA. The sample has about 480,000 clones on record, approximately 88% of them singletons. The ten largest clones add up to about 13% of the sample.

This specimen was peripheral blood, taken in a trial of Ad26.COV2.S vaccine versus placebo. This receptor was identified in a person aged 18-60 years who received the Ad26.COV2.S COVID-19 vaccine or a placebo.

The DNA sequence follows: TGTGCCAGTAGGAACGGACGAGGTTCCAATCAGCCCCAGCATTTT. It encodes CASRNGRGSNQPQHF. Recombination joined TRBV19 with TRBJ1-5; the D gene cannot be resolved reliably. Taken from cysteine to phenylalanine, the CDR3 has 15 residues. Only the CDR3 part of the read is kept: 45 bases, read in frame from the first base. V loses 6 bases, J loses 3 bases, and the germline ends lie 15 bases apart. The germline V gene (reference sequence) provides CDR1 LNHDA and CDR2 SQIVND.